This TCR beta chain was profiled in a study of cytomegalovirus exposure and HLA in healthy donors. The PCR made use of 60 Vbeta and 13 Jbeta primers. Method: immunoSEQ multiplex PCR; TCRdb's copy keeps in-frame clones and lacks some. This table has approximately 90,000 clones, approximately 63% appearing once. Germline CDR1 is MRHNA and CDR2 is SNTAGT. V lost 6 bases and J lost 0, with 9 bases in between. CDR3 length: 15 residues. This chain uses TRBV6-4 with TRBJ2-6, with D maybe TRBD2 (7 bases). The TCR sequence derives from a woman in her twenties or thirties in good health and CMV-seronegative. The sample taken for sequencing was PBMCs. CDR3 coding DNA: TGTGCCAGCAGAGGGGGGGGCTCTGGGGCCAACGTCCTGACTTTC. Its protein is CASRGGGSGANVLTF.